Sequencing of this T cell receptor (beta chain) was carried out in a study of T cell responses to AZD1222 COVID-19 vaccine. Study findings and constraints: Mostly white British, mostly female donors; authors suggested clonal diversity may be underestimated.

Method: immunoSEQ multiplex PCR; TCRdb's copy keeps in-frame clones and lacks some. The sample has 90,000 to 140,000 clones; approximately 90% are singletons. With 1 base removed from V and 5 bases from J, the gap between germline ends came to 15 bases. Germline V gene sequence: CDR1 LNHDA, CDR2 SQIVND (reference sequence). The CDR3 loop spans 16 amino acids. Points on this clone: Antigen unknown.

The J gene is TRBJ1-5, the V gene TRBV19; unclear D gene. The source material was peripheral blood, sampled on day 0 of AZD1222 vaccination. The TCR sequence derives from an adult in good health. CDR3 region: CASSIGEWVMDQPQHF. The CDR3 DNA follows: TGTGCCAGTAGTATAGGGGAATGGGTTATGGATCAGCCCCAGCATTTT.